These 3 T cell receptor beta chains were sequenced from one sample in a study of molecular identifiers for immune sequencing clone quantification. TCRdb re-derived calls from the PCR reads in MiXCR, one entry per CDR3 protein. The sample has approximately 550,000 distinct CDR3 sequences; roughly 25% are singletons. Input material: naive CD8+ T cells from blood, with Jurkat cell RNA spiked in. The subset: FACS-sorted CD8+CD4-CCR7+CD45RA+ naive T cells. These receptor sequences come from a human donor in good health. Some libraries in this study had Jurkat cell RNA spiked in.

Comments on this clonotype: A read error is possible here, since a much larger clone lies one base away. The chain carries TRBV7-9 and TRBJ2-7; the D gene is possibly TRBD1 (6 bases). The CDR3 has 13 amino acids. CDR1 SEHNR and CDR2 FQNEAQ come from the germline V gene (reference sequence). V gave up 5 bases and J gave up 3 bases, with 11 bases separating them. The CDR3 sequence is CASSPRDNYEQYF. CDR3 nucleotides: TGTGCCAGCAGCCCCCGGGACAACTACGAGCAGTACTTC. Looking up the rest from reference TRBV7-9 and TRBJ2-7 gives the full variable domain: DTGVSQNPRHKITKRGQNVTFRCDPISEHNRLYWYRQTLGQGPEFLTYFQNEAQLEKSRLLSDRFSAERPKGSFSTLEIQRTEQGDSAMYLCASSPRDNYEQYFGPGTRLTVT.

This clonotype was observed a handful of times. The J gene is TRBJ1-6, the V gene TRBV7-9; TRBD1 aligns across 9 bases. Trimming at V came to 5 bases and at J to 10 bases, leaving 12 bases not matched to a gene. Germline V CDR1 and CDR2: SEHNR, FQNEAQ (reference sequence). The CDR3 is made up of 16 amino acids. This CDR3 is CASSIPGTGKGSPLHF. DNA for the CDR3: TGTGCCAGCAGCATACCCGGGACAGGGAAGGGGTCACCCCTCCACTTT.

As concerns this clonotype: Because the CDR3 is missing its conserved closing phenylalanine or tryptophan, this is likely a read error. The chain is built from TRBV30 and TRBJ2-7; 14 bases fit TRBD2. This CDR3 has 16 residues. Trimming took 1 base from V and 3 from J; bases not matched to a gene: 5. Per germline, CDR1 GTSNPN and CDR2 SVGIG (reference sequence). CDR3 loop: CAWSAPGLAGGYEQYL. CDR3 DNA: TGTGCCTGGAGTGCTCCCGGACTAGCGGGAGGCTACGAGCAGTACCTC.